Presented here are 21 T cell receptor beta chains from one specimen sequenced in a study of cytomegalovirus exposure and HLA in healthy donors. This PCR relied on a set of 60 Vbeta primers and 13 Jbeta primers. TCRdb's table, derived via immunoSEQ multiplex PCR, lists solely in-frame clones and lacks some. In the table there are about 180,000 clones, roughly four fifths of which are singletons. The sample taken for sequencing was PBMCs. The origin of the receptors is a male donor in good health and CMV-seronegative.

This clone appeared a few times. CDR3 amino acids: CASSPDRGLLFGNTIYF. DNA of the CDR3: TGCGCCAGCAGCCCAGACAGGGGTCTTTTATTTGGAAACACCATATATTTT. V and J are TRBV4-3 and TRBJ1-3; 8 bases are a match to TRBD1. This CDR3 comprises 17 residues. CDR1 and CDR2 from the germline V gene are LGHNA and YSLEER. The V gene end was trimmed by 4 bases and the J gene end by 3 bases; junction bases not matched to a gene: 11.

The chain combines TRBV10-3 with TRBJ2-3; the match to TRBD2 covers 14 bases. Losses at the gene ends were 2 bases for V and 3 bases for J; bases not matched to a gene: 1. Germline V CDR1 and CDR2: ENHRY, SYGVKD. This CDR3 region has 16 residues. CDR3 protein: CAISERLAGGTDTQYF. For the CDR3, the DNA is TGTGCCATCAGTGAGCGACTAGCGGGAGGGACAGATACGCAGTATTTT.

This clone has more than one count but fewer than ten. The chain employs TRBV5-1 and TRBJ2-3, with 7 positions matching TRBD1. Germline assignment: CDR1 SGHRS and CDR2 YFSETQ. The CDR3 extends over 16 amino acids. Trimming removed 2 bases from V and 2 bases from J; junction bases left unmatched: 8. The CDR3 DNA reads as TGCGCCAGCAGCTTTGGACAGGACAGGACCACAGATACGCAGTATTTT. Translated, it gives CASSFGQDRTTDTQYF.

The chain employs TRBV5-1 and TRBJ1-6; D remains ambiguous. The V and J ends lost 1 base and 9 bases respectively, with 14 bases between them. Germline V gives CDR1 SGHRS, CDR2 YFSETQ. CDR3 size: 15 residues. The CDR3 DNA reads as TGCGCCAGCAGCTTGCGGGAAGGGCAGCGTTCACCCCTCCACTTT. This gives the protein CASSLREGQRSPLHF. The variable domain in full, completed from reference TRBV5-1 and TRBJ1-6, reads KAGVTQTPRYLIKTRGQQVTLSCSPISGHRSVSWYQQTPGQGLQFLFEYFSETQRNKGNFPGRFSGRQFSNSRSEMNVSTLELGDSALYLCASSLREGQRSPLHFGNGTRLTVT.

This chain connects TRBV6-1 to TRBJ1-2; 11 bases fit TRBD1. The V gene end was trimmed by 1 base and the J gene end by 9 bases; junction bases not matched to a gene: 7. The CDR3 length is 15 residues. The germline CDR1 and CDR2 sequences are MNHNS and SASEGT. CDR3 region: CASSEVRTGGGSYTF. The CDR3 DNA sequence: TGTGCCAGCAGTGAAGTTCGGACAGGGGGCGGGAGCTACACCTTC.

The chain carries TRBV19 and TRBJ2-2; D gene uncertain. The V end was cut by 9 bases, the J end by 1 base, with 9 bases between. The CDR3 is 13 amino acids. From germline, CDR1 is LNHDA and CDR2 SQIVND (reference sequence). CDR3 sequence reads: CASKAKNTGELFF. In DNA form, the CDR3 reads TGTGCCAGCAAAGCTAAGAACACCGGGGAGCTGTTTTTT.

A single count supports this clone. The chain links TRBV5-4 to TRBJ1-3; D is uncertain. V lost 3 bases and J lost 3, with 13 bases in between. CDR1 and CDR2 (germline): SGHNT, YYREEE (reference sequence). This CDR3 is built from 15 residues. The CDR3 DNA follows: TGTGCCAGCAGCTCGGGAGGGAGAAATGGAAACACCATATATTTT. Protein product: CASSSGGRNGNTIYF.

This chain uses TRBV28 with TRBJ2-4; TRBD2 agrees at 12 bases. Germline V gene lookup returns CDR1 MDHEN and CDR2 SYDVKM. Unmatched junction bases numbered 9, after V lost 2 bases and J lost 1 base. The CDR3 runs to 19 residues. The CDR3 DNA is TGTGCCAGCAGTTTAGTCTTCAGAACTAGCGGGAGGGCCAAAAACATTCAGTACTTC. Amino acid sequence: CASSLVFRTSGRAKNIQYF.

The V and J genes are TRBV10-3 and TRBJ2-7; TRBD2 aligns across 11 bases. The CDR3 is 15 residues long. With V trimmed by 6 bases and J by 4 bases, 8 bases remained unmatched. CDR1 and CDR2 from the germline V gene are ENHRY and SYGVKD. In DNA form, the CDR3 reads TGTGCCATCAGGACCCCCGGGACTAGCGGTTACGAGCAGTACTTC. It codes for CAIRTPGTSGYEQYF.

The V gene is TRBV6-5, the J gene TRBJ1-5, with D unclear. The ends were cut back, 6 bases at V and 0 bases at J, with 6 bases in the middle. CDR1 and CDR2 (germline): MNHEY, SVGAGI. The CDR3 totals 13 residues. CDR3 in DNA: TGTGCCAGCAGGCCTAATAGCAATCAGCCCCAGCATTTT. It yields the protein CASRPNSNQPQHF.

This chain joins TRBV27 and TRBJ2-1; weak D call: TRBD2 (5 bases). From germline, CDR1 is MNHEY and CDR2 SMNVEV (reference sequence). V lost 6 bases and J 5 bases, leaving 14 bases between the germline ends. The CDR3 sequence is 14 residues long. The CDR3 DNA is TGTGCCAGCAGCCGGTGGGAGTCCGACAATGAGCAGTTCTTC. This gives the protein CASSRWESDNEQFF.

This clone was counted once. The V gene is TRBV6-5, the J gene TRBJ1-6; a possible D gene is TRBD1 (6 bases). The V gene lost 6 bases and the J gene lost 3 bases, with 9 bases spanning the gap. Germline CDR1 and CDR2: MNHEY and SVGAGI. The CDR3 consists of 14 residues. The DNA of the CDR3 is TGTGCCAGCAGGGAACAGGGCTATAATTCACCCCTCCACTTT. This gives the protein CASREQGYNSPLHF.

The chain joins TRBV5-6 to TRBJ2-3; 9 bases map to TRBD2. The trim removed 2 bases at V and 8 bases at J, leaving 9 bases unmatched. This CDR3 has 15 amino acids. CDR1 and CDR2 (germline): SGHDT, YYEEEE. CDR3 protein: CASSLTSGSGGTQYF. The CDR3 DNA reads TGTGCCAGCAGCTTAACTAGCGGGTCCGGTGGTACGCAGTATTTT.

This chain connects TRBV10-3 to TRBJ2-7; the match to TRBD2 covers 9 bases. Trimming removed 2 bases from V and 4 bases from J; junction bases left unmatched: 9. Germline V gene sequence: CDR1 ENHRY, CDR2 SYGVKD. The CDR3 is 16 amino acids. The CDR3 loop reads CAISERVAGVGYEQYF. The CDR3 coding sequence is TGTGCCATCAGTGAGCGAGTAGCGGGAGTTGGGTACGAGCAGTACTTC.

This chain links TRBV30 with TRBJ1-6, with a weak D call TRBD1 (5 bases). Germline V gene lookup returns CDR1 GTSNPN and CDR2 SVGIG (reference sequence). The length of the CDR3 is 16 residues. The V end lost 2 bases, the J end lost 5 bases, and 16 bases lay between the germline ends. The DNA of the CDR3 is TGTGCCTGGAGTTCCTTTGACAGAATCGATAATTCACCCCTCCACTTT. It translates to CAWSSFDRIDNSPLHF.

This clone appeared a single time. The CDR3 is CASSITSTDTQYF. CDR3 nucleotides: TGTGCCAGCAGCATTACTAGCACAGATACGCAGTATTTT. The chain uses TRBV5-4 and TRBJ2-3; D uncertain. The germline CDR1 and CDR2 sequences are SGHNT and YYREEE (reference sequence). Deletions cut 4 bases from V and 0 bases from J, with 6 bases between. The CDR3 is made up of 13 amino acids.

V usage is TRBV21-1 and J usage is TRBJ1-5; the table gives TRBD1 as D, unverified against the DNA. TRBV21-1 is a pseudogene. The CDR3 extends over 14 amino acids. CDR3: CASRGHGVCSPQHF. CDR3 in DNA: TGTGCCAGCAGGGGACACGGGGTTTGTTCGCCCCAGCATTTT.

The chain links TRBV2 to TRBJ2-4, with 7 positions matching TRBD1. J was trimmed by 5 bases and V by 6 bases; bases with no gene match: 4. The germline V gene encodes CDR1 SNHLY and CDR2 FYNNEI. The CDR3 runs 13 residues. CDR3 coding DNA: TGTGCCAGCAGACAGGGGCCCCAAAACATTCAGTACTTC. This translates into CASRQGPQNIQYF.

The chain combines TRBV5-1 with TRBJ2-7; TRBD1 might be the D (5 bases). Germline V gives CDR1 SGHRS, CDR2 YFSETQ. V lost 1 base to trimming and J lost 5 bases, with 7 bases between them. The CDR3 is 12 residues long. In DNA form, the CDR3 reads TGCGCCAGCAGCTTGAGGGGCGACGAGCAGTACTTC. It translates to CASSLRGDEQYF.

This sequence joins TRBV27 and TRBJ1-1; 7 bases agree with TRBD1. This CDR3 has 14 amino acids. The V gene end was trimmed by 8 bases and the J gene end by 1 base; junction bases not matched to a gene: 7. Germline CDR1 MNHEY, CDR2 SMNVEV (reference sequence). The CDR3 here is CASRDGTANTEAFF. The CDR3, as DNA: TGTGCCAGCCGTGACGGGACAGCGAACACTGAAGCTTTCTTT.

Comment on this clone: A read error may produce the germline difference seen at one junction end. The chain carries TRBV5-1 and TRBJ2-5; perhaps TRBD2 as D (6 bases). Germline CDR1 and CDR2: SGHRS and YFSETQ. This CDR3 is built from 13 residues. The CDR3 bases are TGCGCCAGCAGCTTGTTAGCGGAGTTTGGCAGTGACTTC. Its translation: CASSLLAEFGSDF. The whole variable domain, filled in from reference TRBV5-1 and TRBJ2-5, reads KAGVTQTPRYLIKTRGQQVTLSCSPISGHRSVSWYQQTPGQGLQFLFEYFSETQRNKGNFPGRFSGRQFSNSRSEMNVSTLELGDSALYLCASSLLAEFGSDFGPGTRLLVL.